This T cell receptor (beta chain) was found in a study of tumor-infiltrating lymphocytes in primary liver carcinoma. As for the study in general: The five patients, who were men and women, ranged in age from 30 to 69 years. Samples had roughly 3.5 to 7.13 million productive TCRbeta reads, comparable between tissue types. Study results and limitations: Lesser overlap characterized tumor-adjacent and tumor-blood pairs relative to tumor region pairs.

CDR1 MGHRA and CDR2 YSYEKL come from the germline V gene. The CDR3 consists of 14 residues. Reverse transcription of 450 to 500 ng total RNA with a constant-region primer produced TCR beta cDNA. For TCR beta, libraries were produced by three nested multiplex PCR rounds using slightly modified ARM-PCR. Investigators reported that the first two PCR rounds, at 10 cycles each, used TRBV1-TRBV30 forward primers with a C-beta reverse primer. MiXCR, run by TCRdb on the multiplex PCR reads, gives a single entry per CDR3 protein. The data contain about 200,000 distinct CDR3 sequences, about 85% of them singletons. With respect to this clonotype: Its antigen is undetermined. An end of the junction does not agree with germline; a read error may underlie this.

The roughly 19-32 mg bulk tissue piece was not sorted before simultaneous RNA and DNA extraction. No treatment had been given to the patients, who were chronically infected with HBV. The sequence was collected from a man aged 35 to 55 with primary liver carcinoma and hepatitis B virus infection. Sequencing was carried out using tumor tissue from primary liver carcinoma. The chain employs TRBV4-1 and TRBJ2-5, with D possibly matching TRBD1 (6 bases). CDR3 protein: CARSQEGRPGAQYF. In DNA, the CDR3 is TGCGCCAGAAGCCAAGAAGGGAGACCAGGGGCCCAGTACTTC.